A selection of T cell receptor beta chains follows, all from one sample in a study of cytomegalovirus exposure and HLA in healthy donors. Some clones are missing from TCRdb's copy, which holds only in-frame ones; the method was immunoSEQ multiplex PCR. This sample carries tens of thousands of clones, 70% to 80% of them seen once, and the ten largest clones take under 10%. The source material was PBMCs. The receptors derive from a man aged 35-49 years in good health and CMV-seropositive. CDR3s include the opening cysteine and the closing phenylalanine or tryptophan. Each record gives: D gene, clone size, V gene, J gene, CDR3 protein, CDR3 DNA. D genes are given only for firm matches. Some rows have no size entry. The others give once, few or many, or a class for an expanded clone.

TRBD1	NA	TRBV7-9	TRBJ2-7	CASSPRTGKGYEQYF	TGTGCCAGCAGCCCCCGGACAGGGAAGGGCTACGAGCAGTACTTC
NA	NA	TRBV6-6	TRBJ2-7	CASSPRRGEQYF	TGTGCCAGCAGCCCCCGGAGGGGCGAGCAGTACTTC
NA	once	TRBV18	TRBJ1-1	CASSLREGNTEAFF	TGTGCCAGCTCACTTCGGGAGGGGAACACTGAAGCTTTCTTT
NA	NA	TRBV18	TRBJ1-4	CASSPRRGDGEKLFF	TGTGCCAGCTCACCACGAAGGGGCGACGGTGAAAAACTGTTTTTT
NA	few	TRBV5-6	TRBJ2-2	CASSLGFYGELFF	TGTGCCAGCAGCTTGGGGTTCTACGGGGAGCTGTTTTTT
TRBD1	few	TRBV6-1	TRBJ1-6	CAGGTGSVSPLHF	TGTGCCGGAGGGACAGGGAGTGTATCACCCCTCCACTTT
NA	NA	TRBV10-3	TRBJ1-1	CAIRGLQGTEAFF	TGTGCCATCAGGGGGTTACAGGGCACTGAAGCTTTCTTT
NA	NA	TRBV29-1	TRBJ2-1	CSVEEGEDLEQFF	TGCAGCGTTGAAGAAGGTGAGGATCTCGAGCAGTTCTTC
TRBD2	NA	TRBV9	TRBJ2-1	CASSPPTSGRAGDEQFF	TGTGCCAGCAGCCCCCCGACTAGCGGGAGGGCCGGCGATGAGCAGTTCTTC
NA	few	TRBV28	TRBJ2-5	CASRARQGLWTQYF	TGTGCCAGCAGGGCACGCCAGGGTTTGTGGACCCAGTACTTC
TRBD2	NA	TRBV5-4	TRBJ2-3	CASSLLAGETDTQYF	TGTGCCAGCAGCCTTCTAGCGGGGGAAACAGATACGCAGTATTTT
TRBD2	NA	TRBV4-2	TRBJ2-2	CASSQEEGTRVLFF	TGTGCCAGCAGCCAAGAAGAAGGGACTAGGGTGCTGTTTTTT
TRBD2	NA	TRBV5-1	TRBJ2-3	CASSLEPSGNPDTQYF	TGCGCCAGCAGCTTGGAACCTAGCGGGAACCCAGATACGCAGTATTTT
NA	few	TRBV25-1	TRBJ2-5	CASSDPGRDTETQYF	TGTGCCAGCAGTGACCCTGGGAGGGACACGGAGACCCAGTACTTC
NA	NA	TRBV4-1	TRBJ1-5	CASSQDNGNQPQHF	TGCGCCAGCAGCCAAGATAACGGGAATCAGCCCCAGCATTTT
NA	NA	TRBV5-5	TRBJ2-3	CASSLAGDTQYF	TGTGCCAGCAGCTTGGCAGGAGATACGCAGTATTTT
TRBD1	NA	TRBV11-2	TRBJ1-5	CASSFAGTGGLSNQPQHF	TGTGCCAGCAGCTTCGCCGGGACAGGGGGTCTGAGCAATCAGCCCCAGCATTTT
TRBD2	NA	TRBV7-2	TRBJ2-7	CASSLTLLAGGPSEQYF	TGTGCCAGCAGCCTAACCCTACTAGCGGGAGGGCCTTCCGAGCAGTACTTC
NA	NA	TRBV28	TRBJ1-1	CASGSFTNTEAFF	TGTGCCAGCGGCTCCTTTACGAACACTGAAGCTTTCTTT
NA	NA	TRBV9	TRBJ1-1	CASSMTGTRNTEAFF	TGTGCCAGCAGCATGACCGGGACACGGAACACTGAAGCTTTCTTT
NA	NA	TRBV15	TRBJ1-3	CATSRRGGNTIYF	TGTGCCACCAGCAGACGGGGGGGAAACACCATATATTTT
TRBD1	NA	TRBV2	TRBJ1-5	CASSGGTGGSSSNQPQHF	TGTGCCAGCAGCGGAGGGACAGGGGGTTCGTCTAGCAATCAGCCCCAGCATTTT
NA	NA	TRBV5-1	TRBJ1-1	CASGYSRTTEAFF	TGCGCCAGCGGGTACAGTAGAACAACTGAAGCTTTCTTT
NA	NA	TRBV7-9	TRBJ1-1	CASNLDRMNTEAFF	TGTGCCAGCAACCTTGACAGGATGAACACTGAAGCTTTCTTT
TRBD2	NA	TRBV5-1	TRBJ2-2	CASSLVLAGARGTGELFF	TGCGCCAGCAGCTTGGTTCTAGCGGGAGCGCGCGGCACCGGGGAGCTGTTTTTT
TRBD2	NA	TRBV4-1	TRBJ2-7	CASSRTSSYEQYF	TGCGCCAGCAGCCGGACTAGTTCCTACGAGCAGTACTTC
NA	once	TRBV4-2	TRBJ2-7	CASSQDRGLSSYEQYF	TGTGCCAGCAGCCAAGATCGGGGACTTTCCTCCTACGAGCAGTACTTC
NA	NA	TRBV7-9	TRBJ1-1	CASSLGGSTEAFF	TGTGCCAGCAGCTTGGGGGGGAGCACTGAAGCTTTCTTT